This is a list of T cell receptor beta chains from one sample in a study of T cell responses to AZD1222 COVID-19 vaccine. Method: immunoSEQ multiplex PCR; TCRdb's copy keeps in-frame clones and lacks some. Of roughly 100,000 clones in the sample, 75% to 95% are singletons; the top ten hold 45% to 50%. The sequencing here drew on peripheral blood, taken on day 0 of AZD1222 vaccination. The receptors shown here come from an adult in good health. Both conserved end residues are part of each CDR3. D genes are given only for firm matches. Size values are once, few and many counts, or a class for expanded clones, and some rows have none.

size: NA
D: TRBD1
V: TRBV27
J: TRBJ1-1
CDR3: CASSNAAGGLLSEAFF
DNA: TGTGCCAGCAGCAATGCCGCAGGGGGCCTATTGAGTGAAGCTTTCTTT

size: NA
D: NA
V: TRBV21-1
J: TRBJ1-5
CDR3: CASSNSDYSNQPQHF
DNA: TGTGCCAGCAGCAACTCAGATTATAGCAATCAGCCCCAGCATTTT

size: NA
D: TRBD2
V: TRBV28
J: TRBJ2-7
CDR3: CASSFQAGGLYEQYF
DNA: TGTGCCAGCAGTTTCCAAGCGGGAGGGCTCTACGAGCAGTACTTC

size: NA
D: TRBD1
V: TRBV6-2/TRBV6-3
J: TRBJ1-2
CDR3: CASNPGRGQAFDRRIYGYTF
DNA: TGTGCCAGCAACCCCGGACGTGGACAGGCCTTCGACCGGCGGATCTATGGCTACACCTTC

size: NA
D: TRBD2
V: TRBV10-2
J: TRBJ2-2
CDR3: CASSDGTSGRTGELFF
DNA: TGCGCCAGCAGTGACGGGACTAGCGGGAGGACCGGGGAGCTGTTTTTT

size: NA
D: NA
V: TRBV5-1
J: TRBJ2-7
CDR3: CASSLWGPEEQYF
DNA: TGCGCCAGCAGCTTGTGGGGCCCTGAGGAGCAGTACTTC

size: NA
D: TRBD2
V: TRBV7-2
J: TRBJ2-7
CDR3: CASSSGGDKIEQYF
DNA: TGTGCCAGCAGCTCGGGGGGGGACAAAATTGAGCAGTACTTC

size: NA
D: NA
V: TRBV19
J: TRBJ1-6
CDR3: CASSGLSYNSPLHF
DNA: TGTGCCAGTTCCGGACTCTCCTATAATTCACCCCTCCACTTT

size: NA
D: NA
V: TRBV27
J: TRBJ2-3
CDR3: CASSLSLVTDTQYF
DNA: TGTGCCAGCAGTTTATCGTTAGTCACAGATACGCAGTATTTT

size: NA
D: NA
V: TRBV29-1
J: TRBJ2-5
CDR3: CSVRLGYKGETQYF
DNA: TGCAGCGTCCGACTCGGATACAAAGGAGAGACCCAGTACTTC

size: NA
D: NA
V: TRBV21-1
J: TRBJ2-7
CDR3: CASFDSRPYEQYF
DNA: TGTGCCAGCTTCGACAGTAGACCCTACGAGCAGTACTTC

size: NA
D: TRBD1
V: TRBV2
J: TRBJ2-7
CDR3: CASTWDRPSEQYF
DNA: TGTGCCAGCACTTGGGACAGGCCCAGCGAGCAGTACTTC

size: NA
D: TRBD2
V: TRBV11-1
J: TRBJ2-5
CDR3: CASSLVGGRRETQYF
DNA: TGTGCCAGCAGCTTAGTCGGCGGGAGGAGGGAGACCCAGTACTTC

size: once
D: NA
V: TRBV7-6
J: TRBJ2-1
CDR3: CASSLRTSAGDEQFF
DNA: TGTGCCAGCAGCTTAAGGACCTCGGCGGGCGATGAGCAGTTCTTC

size: NA
D: NA
V: TRBV5-4
J: TRBJ1-4
CDR3: CASSSRTTPNEKLFF
DNA: TGTGCCAGCAGCTCTAGGACGACACCTAATGAAAAACTGTTTTTT

size: NA
D: NA
V: TRBV5-1
J: TRBJ2-1
CDR3: CASSLAGAYNEQFF
DNA: TGCGCCAGCAGCTTGGCCGGGGCCTACAATGAGCAGTTCTTC

size: once
D: NA
V: TRBV10-3
J: TRBJ1-3
CDR3: CAISSLPAGQSGNTIYF
DNA: TGTGCCATCAGCAGTCTACCGGCGGGGCAGTCTGGAAACACCATATATTTT

size: NA
D: NA
V: TRBV5-4
J: TRBJ2-7
CDR3: CASSLDAIYEQYF
DNA: TGTGCCAGCAGCTTGGACGCGATCTACGAGCAGTACTTC

size: NA
D: TRBD1
V: TRBV28
J: TRBJ2-2
CDR3: CASSFPAMGRGRRNTGELFF
DNA: TGTGCCAGCAGTTTCCCAGCCATGGGCAGGGGGCGCAGAAACACCGGGGAGCTGTTTTTT

size: NA
D: TRBD1
V: TRBV2
J: TRBJ1-5
CDR3: CASSRQGVSNQPQHF
DNA: TGTGCCAGCAGTCGACAGGGGGTGAGCAATCAGCCCCAGCATTTT

size: NA
D: NA
V: TRBV5-1
J: TRBJ2-1
CDR3: CASSLVVGYEQFF
DNA: TGCGCCAGCAGCTTGGTGGTAGGGTACGAGCAGTTCTTC

size: NA
D: NA
V: TRBV5-1
J: TRBJ1-2
CDR3: CASAGRNYGYTF
DNA: TGCGCCAGCGCCGGGAGGAACTATGGCTACACCTTC